The clone carrying this T cell receptor (beta chain) was seen a few times. What it recognizes is unknown. Germline values: CDR1 MNHEY, CDR2 SVGEGT. Trimming stripped 5 bases from V and 4 bases from J, with 11 bases between. This CDR3 contains 13 residues. The data are from a study of regulatory T cells in long-lasting Graves disease. Findings and caveats of the study: Newly diagnosed patients shared approximately 1,000 public clonotypes; persistent patients shared under 3,000. Persistent Graves' patients showed a TCR diversity that was lower than that of newly diagnosed ones. Preferential use of TRBV28, TRBJ1-2 and TRBJ2-5 was seen in persistent disease.

Time point reported: persistent/refractory GD, antithyroid drugs over 5 years with positive TRAb. Isolated PBMC RNA provided the starting material for the TCR library. Through Arm-PCR of CDR3 regions and iRepertoire HTBI primers, TCR beta libraries were built. TCRdb reanalysed the multiplex PCR reads using MiXCR and keeps one entry per CDR3 protein. The sample lists over 650,000 distinct CDR3 sequences; 30% were seen once. The specimen comprised peripheral blood mononuclear cells (PBMCs), sampled when the disease was refractory, from a patient treated with antithyroid drugs. The chain joins TRBV6-2 or TRBV6-3 to TRBJ1-2; D possibly corresponds to TRBD1 (5 bases). The TCR originated in a female donor with Graves disease. The CDR3 coding sequence is TGTGCCAGCAGTGAAACAGGCCTCTATGGCTACACCTTC. It codes for CASSETGLYGYTF.